Described below is a single T cell receptor (beta chain) sequence and its context. Its antigen is undetermined. This sample was included in a study of T cell responses to AZD1222 COVID-19 vaccine. Overall study results and limits: In the spike-specific TCR repertoire, nearly half reportedly target unmutated variant regions. Spike-specific TCRs gained breadth and depth after people received two AZD1222 doses. Repertoire collection took place solely once the T cell response had peaked. Baseline serostatus was positive in only six AZD1222 recipients.

This CDR3 contains 13 residues. From germline, CDR1 is WSHSY and CDR2 SAAADI. Trimming left V 3 bases short and J 7 bases short, with 10 bases between. The method was immunoSEQ multiplex PCR; TCRdb's version includes in-frame clones alone and lacks a portion of them. The repertoire consists of around 130,000 clones, with 88% occurring once and the leading ten covering around 3%. The rearrangement joins TRBV10-2 to TRBJ1-5; D is perhaps TRBD1 (6 bases). The clonotype comes from an adult who received the AZD1222 COVID-19 vaccine. The sequenced sample was peripheral blood, obtained 28 days after the second AZD1222 dose. CDR3 in amino acids: CASSDYREQPQHF. The CDR3 region has the DNA TGCGCCAGCAGTGACTACAGGGAGCAGCCCCAGCATTTT.